The 29 T cell receptor beta chains below come from one sample, sequenced in a study of T cell responses to AZD1222 COVID-19 vaccine. TCRdb keeps only in-frame clones here, not all; method: immunoSEQ multiplex PCR. The repertoire holds roughly 120,000 clones, with approximately 88% as singletons. This material consisted of peripheral blood, taken on day 0 of MenACWY control vaccination. These receptors were collected from an adult in good health.

The rearrangement links TRBV11-1 to TRBJ2-5, with 10 bases matching TRBD2. CDR1 and CDR2 (germline): SGHAT, FQDESV (reference sequence). The ends lost 1 base at V and 5 bases at J; junction bases unmatched: 7. This CDR3 region has 16 residues. The CDR3 sequence: CASSLGGLARKETQYF. CDR3 DNA sequence: TGTGCCAGCAGCTTAGGGGGACTAGCGAGAAAGGAGACCCAGTACTTC.

V and J are TRBV30 and TRBJ1-5; 12 bases agree with TRBD1. Germline trimming cut 3 bases from V and 5 bases from J; bases unmatched to any gene: 14. The CDR3 sequence is 18 residues long. The germline V gene encodes CDR1 GTSNPN and CDR2 SVGIG (reference sequence). As DNA, the CDR3 is TGTGCCTGGAGCAGGGGACAGGGGGCTTCCCGGTCTCATCAGCCCCAGCATTTT. Residues: CAWSRGQGASRSHQPQHF.

This rearrangement joins TRBV5-6 to TRBJ2-5, with 8 nucleotides matching TRBD1. Looked up from germline, CDR1 is SGHDT and CDR2 is YYEEEE. J lost 3 bases, V lost 4 bases, and 8 bases had no gene match. This CDR3 has 15 residues. CDR3 region: CASSPVTGAKETQYF. For the CDR3, the DNA is TGTGCCAGCAGCCCTGTGACAGGGGCTAAAGAGACCCAGTACTTC.

V and J are TRBV5-1 and TRBJ2-5; D gene uncertain. Trimming left V 3 bases short and J 2 bases short, with 5 bases between. The CDR3 extends over 12 amino acids. The germline CDR1 and CDR2 sequences are SGHRS and YFSETQ. CDR3 protein: CASSWDQETQYF. The CDR3 nucleotides are TGCGCCAGCAGCTGGGATCAAGAGACCCAGTACTTC.

This chain uses TRBV5-1 with TRBJ2-3; D perhaps matches TRBD2 (6 bases). The length of the CDR3 is 16 residues. Germline V lookup: CDR1 SGHRS, CDR2 YFSETQ. The V end was cut by 4 bases, the J end by 3 bases, with 18 bases between. The DNA of the CDR3 is TGCGCCAGCAGCCCGACGTCCGGGAGTGGAACAGATACGCAGTATTTT. Encoded protein: CASSPTSGSGTDTQYF.

V usage is TRBV30 and J usage is TRBJ1-5; tentatively, D is TRBD1 (5 bases). The CDR3 is 14 residues long. V gave up 0 bases and J gave up 2 bases, with 8 bases separating them. The germline V gene encodes CDR1 GTSNPN and CDR2 SVGIG (reference sequence). CDR3 sequence reads: CAWSVRGGNQPQHF. As DNA, the CDR3 is TGTGCCTGGAGTGTACGAGGGGGCAATCAGCCCCAGCATTTT.

This sequence joins TRBV5-1 and TRBJ1-1, with 8 bases fitting TRBD1. Per germline, CDR1 SGHRS and CDR2 YFSETQ. The CDR3 is made up of 18 amino acids. Trimming took 0 bases from V and 3 from J; bases not matched to a gene: 13. The CDR3 DNA sequence: TGCGCCAGCAGCTTGGGTAGGTCAGGGGGCGGGAAAGACACTGAAGCTTTCTTT. Residues: CASSLGRSGGGKDTEAFF.

The rearrangement uses TRBV5-4 and TRBJ2-1, with 14 bases matching TRBD2. This CDR3 comprises 16 residues. The junction had 4 bases not matched to a gene; V was cut back by 3 bases and J by 5 bases. Germline V gene data show CDR1 as SGHNT and CDR2 as YYREEE (reference sequence). Here the CDR3 reads CASSSPTSGRDNEQFF. The CDR3 bases are TGTGCCAGCAGCTCACCGACTAGCGGGAGGGACAATGAGCAGTTCTTC.

The chain has TRBV9 and TRBJ2-7; possibly TRBD1 for D (5 bases). The V and J ends lost 4 bases and 7 bases respectively, with 18 bases between them. This CDR3 is built from 14 residues. The germline CDR1 and CDR2 sequences are SGDLS and YYNGEE. The CDR3 region has the DNA TGTGCCAGCAGCCCCCGGACAACCTTGGGGGAGCAGTACTTC. Protein product: CASSPRTTLGEQYF.

The rearrangement links TRBV19 to TRBJ1-1; 9 positions agree with TRBD1. Germline V CDR1 and CDR2: LNHDA, SQIVND (reference sequence). There are 15 residues in the CDR3. V lost 5 bases, J lost 4 bases, and 8 bases stayed unmatched. This chain's CDR3 is CASSSSTGGFTEAFF. For the CDR3, the DNA is TGTGCCAGTAGTTCTTCGACAGGGGGATTCACTGAAGCTTTCTTT.

The rearrangement uses TRBV9 and TRBJ1-2; no clear D. This CDR3 comprises 14 residues. Per germline, CDR1 SGDLS and CDR2 YYNGEE. V lost 4 bases, J lost 4 bases, and 14 bases lay in between. CDR3 sequence (DNA): TGTGCCAGCAGCCCCCCTGGGGTTGGCTATGGCTACACCTTC. Residues: CASSPPGVGYGYTF.

This clone was seen a handful of times. V gene TRBV15 combines with J gene TRBJ1-6; D is uncertain. Trimming took 1 base from V and 7 from J, leaving 5 bases between them. The CDR3 has 13 residues. Germline V gene lookup returns CDR1 LNHNV and CDR2 YYDKDF (reference sequence). The CDR3 coding sequence is TGTGCCACCAGCAGAGTCCCAAATTCACCCCTCCACTTT. Residues: CATSRVPNSPLHF.

The chain combines TRBV10-3 with TRBJ1-5; 8 positions agree with TRBD1. J lost 6 bases, V lost 6 bases, and 4 bases had no gene match. Germline lookup yields CDR1 ENHRY and CDR2 SYGVKD. This CDR3 has 13 amino acids. CDR3 nucleotides: TGTGCCATCAGGGACAGGGTCGGTCAGCCCCAGCATTTT. This gives the protein CAIRDRVGQPQHF.

The V gene is TRBV7-9, the J gene TRBJ2-7; unclear D gene. Per germline, CDR1 SEHNR and CDR2 FQNEAQ (reference sequence). The CDR3 extends over 13 amino acids. V lost 5 bases and J 5 bases, leaving 13 bases between the germline ends. CDR3 nucleotides: TGTGCCAGCAGCAGGGTGGGGTTCCACGAGCAGTACTTC. Translated, it gives CASSRVGFHEQYF. The full variable domain, in which reference TRBV7-9 and TRBJ2-7 provide the parts outside the CDR3, is DTGVSQNPRHKITKRGQNVTFRCDPISEHNRLYWYRQTLGQGPEFLTYFQNEAQLEKSRLLSDRFSAERPKGSFSTLEIQRTEQGDSAMYLCASSRVGFHEQYFGPGTRLTVT.

CDR3 DNA: TGTGCCAGCAGTTTAGATAGCGGGCGAACCCGGGGTTACTACGAGCAGTACTTC. Encoded protein: CASSLDSGRTRGYYEQYF. V gene TRBV28 combines with J gene TRBJ2-7, with 7 bases fitting TRBD2. V dropped 2 bases and J dropped 3; count of bases not matched to a gene: 16. Germline CDR1 is MDHEN and CDR2 is SYDVKM. The length of the CDR3 is 18 residues.

The chain couples TRBV5-1 to TRBJ2-5; tentatively, D is TRBD1 (6 bases). The length of the CDR3 is 14 residues. Per germline, CDR1 SGHRS and CDR2 YFSETQ. V gave up 4 bases and J gave up 2 bases, with 12 bases separating them. The CDR3 spells CASSPWGRQETQYF. The CDR3 DNA follows: TGCGCCAGCAGCCCCTGGGGGCGGCAAGAGACCCAGTACTTC.

The genes are TRBV3-1 (or the pseudogene TRBV3-2) and TRBJ1-1, with 7 bases lining up with TRBD1. This CDR3 comprises 16 residues. Germline V gene data show CDR1 as LGHDT and CDR2 as YNNKEL (reference sequence). J was trimmed by 1 base and V by 4 bases; bases with no gene match: 9. CDR3 amino acids: CASSLRAGGKNTEAFF. Written as DNA, the CDR3 is TGTGCCAGCAGCCTGAGGGCAGGGGGAAAGAACACTGAAGCTTTCTTT.

The rearrangement links TRBV20-1 to TRBJ2-1, with 7 bases identical to TRBD2. The CDR3 covers 13 residues. The germline V gene encodes CDR1 DFQATT and CDR2 SNEGSKA (reference sequence). V lost 3 bases and J lost 11; bases outside the gene matches: 10. The CDR3 bases are TGCAGTGCTAGTATTGCGGGAGAAGGACAGCAGTTCTTC. Translation: CSASIAGEGQQFF.

The V gene is TRBV19, the J gene TRBJ1-5; 7 bases agree with TRBD1. The CDR3 covers 15 residues. Germline assignment: CDR1 LNHDA and CDR2 SQIVND (reference sequence). The ends lost 2 bases at V and 2 bases at J; junction bases unmatched: 3. Here the CDR3 reads CASSIFGQGNQPQHF. In DNA form, the CDR3 reads TGTGCCAGTAGTATATTTGGACAGGGCAATCAGCCCCAGCATTTT. Variable domain in full (rest from reference TRBV19 and TRBJ1-5): DGGITQSPKYLFRKEGQNVTLSCEQNLNHDAMYWYRQDPGQGLRLIYYSQIVNDFQKGDIAEGYSVSREKKESFPLTVTSAQKNPTAFYLCASSIFGQGNQPQHFGDGTRLSIL.

This chain links TRBV24-1 with TRBJ2-2; 8 bases are shared with TRBD2. The germline V gene has CDR1 KGHDR and CDR2 SFDVKD. The length of the CDR3 is 21 residues. The junction had 22 bases not matched to a gene; V was cut back by 5 bases and J by 3 bases. The CDR3 loop reads CATSGYLAVEGGRRDTGELFF. The CDR3 DNA is TGTGCCACCAGTGGATACTTAGCGGTGGAAGGCGGGAGGCGGGACACCGGGGAGCTGTTTTTT.

This chain uses TRBV19 with TRBJ2-7; D is perhaps TRBD1 (6 bases). The CDR3 is 13 residues long. The V and J ends lost 5 bases and 4 bases respectively, with 12 bases between them. CDR1 and CDR2 (germline): LNHDA, SQIVND (reference sequence). This CDR3 is CASSVAGVYEQYF. CDR3 nucleotides: TGTGCCAGTAGTGTTGCAGGGGTGTACGAGCAGTACTTC. Filled out from reference TRBV19 and TRBJ2-7, the complete variable domain reads DGGITQSPKYLFRKEGQNVTLSCEQNLNHDAMYWYRQDPGQGLRLIYYSQIVNDFQKGDIAEGYSVSREKKESFPLTVTSAQKNPTAFYLCASSVAGVYEQYFGPGTRLTVT.

The chain couples TRBV18 to TRBJ2-7, with 14 bases matching TRBD2. Germline V CDR1 and CDR2: KGHSH, LQKENI. Trimming removed 5 bases from V and 5 bases from J; junction bases left unmatched: 5. This CDR3 region has 15 residues. In DNA form, the CDR3 reads TGTGCCAGCTCAAGACTAGCGGGAGGGCCGGACGAGCAGTACTTC. Translating it yields CASSRLAGGPDEQYF.

The DNA for the CDR3 is TGTGCCAGCAGGCCAGAGGTTAACACTGAAGCTTTCTTT. Its protein product is CASRPEVNTEAFF. The rearrangement joins TRBV2 to TRBJ1-1; no clear D. CDR1 SNHLY and CDR2 FYNNEI come from the germline V gene. This CDR3 comprises 13 residues. With 6 bases removed from V and 2 bases from J, the gap between germline ends came to 10 bases.

V is TRBV10-3 and J is TRBJ1-1; 7 positions match TRBD1. V trimming: 7 bases; J trimming: 1 base; junction bases outside the gene matches: 6. The CDR3 is 14 amino acids. Germline V gives CDR1 ENHRY, CDR2 SYGVKD. The CDR3 bases are TGTGCCATCAACCACGGACAGGCGAACACTGAAGCTTTCTTT. This codes for CAINHGQANTEAFF.

The table lists this clone with a few counts. The V and J genes are TRBV18 and TRBJ1-4; D remains ambiguous. Germline CDR1 KGHSH, CDR2 LQKENI. Trimming removed 4 bases at V and 8 bases at J, with 14 bases between. The CDR3 contains 14 residues. The CDR3 nucleotides read TGTGCCAGCTCACAACAGCAGGATTTAGAAAAACTGTTTTTT. This codes for CASSQQQDLEKLFF.

This rearrangement joins TRBV19 to TRBJ2-7; TRBD2 matches 10 bases. The germline V gene has CDR1 LNHDA and CDR2 SQIVND (reference sequence). Trimming cost V 5 bases and J 4 bases; bases outside gene matches: 5. The CDR3 contains 14 residues. The CDR3: CASSAEREGYEQYF. DNA of the CDR3: TGTGCCAGTAGTGCCGAGCGGGAGGGTTACGAGCAGTACTTC.

The rearrangement joins TRBV4-1 to TRBJ2-3; D possibly corresponds to TRBD1 (6 bases). The V end was cut by 0 bases, the J end by 4 bases, with 8 bases between. The CDR3 loop spans 14 amino acids. Germline lookup yields CDR1 MGHRA and CDR2 YSYEKL. In DNA form, the CDR3 reads TGCGCCAGCAGCCAAGATCGGACAGCAGATACGCAGTATTTT. Translating gives CASSQDRTADTQYF.

The chain couples TRBV6-5 to TRBJ1-4; no firm D call. Germline values: CDR1 MNHEY, CDR2 SVGAGI. This CDR3 is 16 amino acids long. Trimming removed 0 bases from V and 1 base from J, with 9 bases in between. The CDR3 DNA reads TGTGCCAGCAGTTACTCATTTGGGAGAACTAATGAAAAACTGTTTTTT. Amino acid sequence: CASSYSFGRTNEKLFF.

This clone was seen only a few times. V and J are TRBV11-2 and TRBJ2-1; possible D gene TRBD1, 5 bases. V shed 5 bases and J shed 5 bases, with 13 bases lying between them. CDR3 length: 14 amino acids. Germline CDR1 SGHAT, CDR2 FQNNGV. As DNA, the CDR3 is TGTGCCAGCAGCCGGATGGTAGGGGACAATGAGCAGTTCTTC. This sequence encodes CASSRMVGDNEQFF.